This T cell receptor beta chain was identified in a study of shared clonotypes between healthy human individuals. Whole-study results and caveats: Read depth was anticipated to influence clonotype sharing among donors. Researchers found naive subsets generally carried larger estimated richness than memory subsets.

As concerns this clone: What it binds is unknown.

In the naive CD8 group, cells lacked CD45RO and were positively selected for CCR7, so terminally differentiated effector memory CD45RA+ cells were left out. The data were produced by immunoSEQ multiplex PCR, yet TCRdb's version contains in-frame clones alone and is incomplete. The profile shows hundreds of thousands of clones, nearly 97% of them singletons. From germline, CDR1 is MDHEN and CDR2 SYDVKM. The CDR3 has 16 amino acids. Between the trimmed V and J ends, which lost 6 bases and 4 bases, there was a span of 22 bases. The clonotype originates from a woman between 25 and 40 years old in good health. The chain combines TRBV28 with TRBJ2-7, with D tentatively TRBD2 (5 bases). Specimen: naive CD8+ T cells sorted from blood. Here the CDR3 DNA reads TGTGCCAGCAGCCTCGTCGACGAGCCGGGGAATTACGAGCAGTACTTC. This gives the protein CASSLVDEPGNYEQYF.